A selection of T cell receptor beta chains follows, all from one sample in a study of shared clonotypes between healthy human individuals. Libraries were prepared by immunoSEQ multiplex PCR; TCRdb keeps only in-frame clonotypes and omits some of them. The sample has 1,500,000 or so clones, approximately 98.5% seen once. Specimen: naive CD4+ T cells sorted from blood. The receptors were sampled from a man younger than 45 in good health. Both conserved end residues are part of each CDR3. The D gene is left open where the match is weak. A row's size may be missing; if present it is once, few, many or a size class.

CASSQRGIAGTSAQETQYF	TGTGCCAGCAGCCAAAGGGGCATCGCCGGGACTAGCGCTCAAGAGACCCAGTACTTC	19	TRBV7-9	NA	TRBD2	TRBJ2-5
CASSPEGTKNIQYF	TGTGCCAGCTCACCGGAGGGGACCAAAAACATTCAGTACTTC	14	TRBV18	NA	NA	TRBJ2-4
CASSLARRLAGGLFTGELFF	TGCGCCAGCAGCTTGGCCAGGCGGCTAGCGGGAGGGCTGTTCACCGGGGAGCTGTTTTTT	20	TRBV5-1	NA	TRBD2	TRBJ2-2
CASRPGTGRAEQYF	TGTGCCAGCAGGCCCGGGACAGGGCGGGCCGAGCAGTACTTC	14	TRBV2	NA	TRBD1	TRBJ2-7
CASSFPGEDQPQHF	TGTGCCAGCAGCTTTCCAGGGGAGGATCAGCCCCAGCATTTT	14	TRBV5-4	NA	NA	TRBJ1-5
CASSPKGTGLAGGLGEQYF	TGTGCCAGCAGCCCCAAGGGCACGGGACTAGCGGGAGGATTAGGCGAGCAGTACTTC	19	TRBV7-8	NA	TRBD2	TRBJ2-7
CASSLTLLAGAIYNEQFF	TGTGCCAGCAGCCTCACCCTGCTAGCGGGAGCTATCTACAATGAGCAGTTCTTC	18	TRBV28	NA	TRBD2	TRBJ2-1
CAWSDRGPHISNQPQHF	TGTGCCTGGAGTGATAGGGGGCCTCACATTAGCAATCAGCCCCAGCATTTT	17	TRBV30	NA	TRBD1	TRBJ1-5
CASIPDFLHNEQFF	TGTGCCAGCATACCCGATTTCCTTCACAATGAGCAGTTCTTC	14	TRBV27	NA	NA	TRBJ2-1
CASSQRDLGDTQYF	TGTGCCAGCTCTCAGAGAGACCTCGGGGATACGCAGTATTTT	14	TRBV27	NA	NA	TRBJ2-3
CASSEGRGGETQYF	TGTGCCAGCAGTGAAGGCAGGGGAGGCGAGACCCAGTACTTC	14	TRBV2	NA	NA	TRBJ2-5
CASSRVRAHPHEQYF	TGTGCCAGCAGCAGGGTTCGGGCCCACCCTCACGAGCAGTACTTC	15	TRBV11-2	NA	NA	TRBJ2-7
CASSFFRGAADTQYF	TGTGCCAGCAGTTTTTTCAGGGGAGCCGCAGATACGCAGTATTTT	15	TRBV27	NA	NA	TRBJ2-3
CASSPRAVGSNYGYTF	TGTGCCAGCAGCCCTAGGGCGGTTGGCTCTAACTATGGCTACACCTTC	16	TRBV11-2	NA	NA	TRBJ1-2
CASSFGRYEQYF	TGTGCCAGCAGTTTTGGTCGATACGAGCAGTACTTC	12	TRBV28	NA	NA	TRBJ2-7
CASSGDFYEQYF	TGTGCCAGCAGCGGGGATTTCTACGAGCAGTACTTC	12	TRBV11-2	NA	NA	TRBJ2-7
CASSPGTGSYEQYF	TGTGCCAGCTCACCTGGGACAGGCTCCTACGAGCAGTACTTC	14	TRBV18	NA	TRBD1	TRBJ2-7
CASSPLSDQETQYF	TGTGCCAGCTCACCTCTTTCAGACCAAGAGACCCAGTACTTC	14	TRBV18	NA	NA	TRBJ2-5
CASSLDPGYTDTQYF	TGCGCCAGCAGCTTGGATCCAGGATACACAGATACGCAGTATTTT	15	TRBV5-1	NA	NA	TRBJ2-3
CASSIDRNTEAFF	TGTGCCAGCAGCATAGACAGGAACACTGAAGCTTTCTTT	13	TRBV7-2	once	NA	TRBJ1-1
CASSRSWYEQFF	TGTGCCAGCAGCCGATCATGGTATGAGCAGTTCTTC	12	TRBV14	NA	NA	TRBJ2-1
CASKTSGILSYNEQFF	TGTGCCAGCAAAACTAGCGGGATCCTTTCCTACAATGAGCAGTTCTTC	16	TRBV27	NA	TRBD2	TRBJ2-1
CASSQVVARPYEQYF	TGCGCCAGCAGCCAAGTGGTTGCTCGTCCCTACGAGCAGTACTTC	15	TRBV4-1	NA	NA	TRBJ2-7
CASSELDEQFF	TGTGCCAGCAGTGAACTGGATGAGCAGTTCTTC	11	TRBV2	once	NA	TRBJ2-1
CASSLGPPTDTQYF	TGTGCCAGCAGCTTAGGCCCCCCCACAGATACGCAGTATTTT	14	TRBV7-8	NA	NA	TRBJ2-3
CASSLGASGISYEQYF	TGTGCCAGCAGCCTGGGGGCTAGCGGGATCTCCTACGAGCAGTACTTC	16	TRBV11-2	NA	TRBD2	TRBJ2-7
CASSESGDPGYQPQHF	TGTGCCAGCAGTGAATCAGGGGATCCAGGGTATCAGCCCCAGCATTTT	16	TRBV2	NA	NA	TRBJ1-5
CASSTPKGGNTGELFF	TGTGCCAGCAGCACACCCAAAGGGGGCAACACCGGGGAGCTGTTTTTT	16	TRBV21-1	NA	NA	TRBJ2-2
CASSSTGTGPEQYF	TGTGCCAGTAGTTCCACCGGGACAGGGCCCGAGCAGTACTTC	14	TRBV19	NA	TRBD1	TRBJ2-7
CASSYGGQETQYF	TGTGCCAGCAGTTACGGCGGGCAAGAGACCCAGTACTTC	13	TRBV6-5	NA	NA	TRBJ2-5
CASSPRTVLSTDTQYF	TGTGCCAGCAGCCCTAGGACCGTATTAAGCACAGATACGCAGTATTTT	16	TRBV7-2	NA	NA	TRBJ2-3
CASIFWSGVPTYEQYF	TGTGCCAGCATCTTTTGGTCAGGGGTCCCCACCTACGAGCAGTACTTC	16	TRBV7-3	NA	NA	TRBJ2-7
CASSPGPSGTSTDTQYF	TGTGCCAGCTCACCAGGGCCTAGCGGGACTAGCACAGATACGCAGTATTTT	17	TRBV18	NA	TRBD2	TRBJ2-3
CASSRGGQDTGELFF	TGTGCCAGCAGCCGAGGGGGTCAGGACACCGGGGAGCTGTTTTTT	15	TRBV5-6	NA	NA	TRBJ2-2
CASSSLGGNTEAFF	TGTGCCAGCAGCTCCCTAGGGGGAAACACTGAAGCTTTCTTT	14	TRBV7-9	NA	NA	TRBJ1-1
CASSFRSLEQYF	TGTGCCAGCAGCTTCAGGTCGCTCGAGCAGTACTTC	12	TRBV5-6	NA	NA	TRBJ2-7
CATSRAPWGDTEAFF	TGTGCCACCAGCAGAGCACCTTGGGGGGACACTGAAGCTTTCTTT	15	TRBV15	NA	NA	TRBJ1-1
CASSVEASGGFYNEQFF	TGTGCCAGCAGCGTAGAGGCTAGCGGCGGGTTCTACAATGAGCAGTTCTTC	17	TRBV9	NA	TRBD2	TRBJ2-1
CASRLAPANTGELFF	TGTGCAAGTCGCTTAGCGCCAGCGAACACCGGGGAGCTGTTTTTT	15	TRBV12-2	NA	NA	TRBJ2-2
CASIPTGGRAGTEAFF	TGTGCCAGCATTCCGACAGGGGGCAGGGCGGGCACTGAAGCTTTCTTT	16	TRBV25-1	NA	TRBD1	TRBJ1-1
CAISEYVDTQYF	TGTGCCATCAGTGAGTACGTGGATACGCAGTATTTT	12	TRBV10-3	NA	NA	TRBJ2-3
CASSPLPSSTDTQYF	TGTGCCAGCTCACCATTGCCTTCTAGCACAGATACGCAGTATTTT	15	TRBV18	NA	NA	TRBJ2-3
CASSVGTGGINTGELFF	TGTGCCAGCAGTGTTGGGACAGGGGGCATCAACACCGGGGAGCTGTTTTTT	17	TRBV2	NA	TRBD1	TRBJ2-2
CASSTGQGALEQYF	TGTGCCAGCAGCACGGGACAGGGGGCCCTCGAGCAGTACTTC	14	TRBV9	once	TRBD1	TRBJ2-7
CASSSLTGYNEQFF	TGTGCCAGCAGCTCCCTAACTGGATACAATGAGCAGTTCTTC	14	TRBV7-8	NA	NA	TRBJ2-1
CASSPLASNTGELFF	TGTGCCAGCTCACCCCTCGCTTCGAACACCGGGGAGCTGTTTTTT	15	TRBV18	NA	NA	TRBJ2-2
CASRIQGGDQPQHF	TGTGCCAGCCGGATACAGGGAGGGGATCAGCCCCAGCATTTT	14	TRBV28	NA	NA	TRBJ1-5
CASSPRGLLETQYF	TGTGCCAGCAGCCCCAGGGGGCTTCTAGAGACCCAGTACTTC	14	TRBV5-4	NA	TRBD1	TRBJ2-5
CASSPGREETQYF	TGTGCCAGCTCACCAGGCAGGGAGGAGACCCAGTACTTC	13	TRBV18	NA	NA	TRBJ2-5
CASSYVDPGSGNTIYF	TGTGCCAGCAGTTACGTAGACCCGGGCTCTGGAAACACCATATATTTT	16	TRBV6-5	NA	NA	TRBJ1-3
CASSAGQSNTGELFF	TGTGCCAGCAGCGCAGGACAGTCAAACACCGGGGAGCTGTTTTTT	15	TRBV9	once	NA	TRBJ2-2
CASSQESLADLYEQYF	TGCGCCAGCAGCCAAGAGAGTCTAGCGGACCTTTACGAGCAGTACTTC	16	TRBV4-3	NA	TRBD2	TRBJ2-7
CASSQARGGYEQYF	TGTGCCAGCAGCCAAGCCAGGGGAGGATACGAGCAGTACTTC	14	TRBV7-9	NA	NA	TRBJ2-7
CASSPEGGFSYEQYF	TGCGCCAGCAGCCCAGAGGGCGGCTTCTCCTACGAGCAGTACTTC	15	TRBV5-1	NA	NA	TRBJ2-7
CSVGTGGSKETQYF	TGCAGCGTTGGGACAGGGGGATCAAAAGAGACCCAGTACTTC	14	TRBV29-1	NA	TRBD1	TRBJ2-5
CASSESTGAYEQYF	TGCGCCAGCAGTGAGTCCACAGGAGCCTACGAGCAGTACTTC	14	TRBV10-1	NA	NA	TRBJ2-7
CASRDRGYETQYF	TGTGCCAGCCGAGACAGGGGATATGAGACCCAGTACTTC	13	TRBV5-8	NA	TRBD1	TRBJ2-5
CASRFPGLAGVETQYF	TGTGCCAGCAGGTTTCCGGGACTAGCGGGAGTCGAGACCCAGTACTTC	16	TRBV7-9	once	TRBD2	TRBJ2-5
CASSNRQGGNGYTF	TGTGCCAGCAGCAACCGACAGGGGGGGAATGGCTACACCTTC	14	TRBV9	NA	TRBD1	TRBJ1-2
CASRPATERIRNTIYF	TGTGCCAGCAGGCCAGCGACAGAGAGGATTAGAAACACCATATATTTT	16	TRBV28	NA	NA	TRBJ1-3